A selection of T cell receptor beta chains follows, all from one sample in a study of persistence of HIV-infected CD4 T cells. Profiling relied on immunoSEQ multiplex PCR, and the TCRdb table lists in-frame clones only, not all of them. The sample carries under 20,000 clones, 65% recorded once. For these TCRs, the target antigens are not known. The material was CD4+ T cells sorted from PBMCs after 18-hour stimulation, obtained from a patient who received antiretroviral therapy. The source is an adult woman with HIV who was CMV-seropositive. Both conserved end residues are trimmed from each CDR3.

TRBV30	TRBJ1-1	AWMRYQVEAF
TRBV4-1	TRBJ1-3	ASSHVSGSGNTIY
TRBV7-7	TRBJ2-7	ASSPPMRLATTYEQY
TRBV19	TRBJ2-6	ASSIDGPQGAGGANVLT
TRBV14	TRBJ1-1	ASSQERALNTEAF
TRBV4-1	TRBJ2-7	ASSLTSGGRGAAYEQY
TRBV19	TRBJ2-3	ASSIVGTTDTQY
TRBV9	TRBJ1-3	ASSVDTGTGVKNTIY
TRBV19	TRBJ1-4	ASSKRAGDEKLF
TRBV30	TRBJ2-5	AWSGLQGSGETQY
TRBV30	TRBJ1-5	AWNFPHQPQH
TRBV6-5	TRBJ1-5	ASAQGASNQPQH
TRBV24-1	TRBJ1-5	ATSGGALGQPQH
TRBV7-2	TRBJ2-1	ASSLLAGNYNEQF
TRBV19	TRBJ1-2	ASSRGPRYGYT
TRBV7-3	TRBJ2-2	ASSPGLAGVAGELF
TRBV11-3	TRBJ2-2	ASSRSSGGGGGTGELF
TRBV4-1	TRBJ2-7	ASSQAQGAPGVEQY
TRBV29-1	TRBJ2-3	SVSIQRGRTDTQY
TRBV6-5	TRBJ1-3	ASRPTTGGNTIY
TRBV7-9	TRBJ2-1	ASSNTFRGNEQF
TRBV5-5	TRBJ1-4	ASSYRATNEKLF
TRBV7-3	TRBJ2-1	ASSGSGGASEQF
TRBV5-1	TRBJ2-4	ASSLEVGTGHIQY
TRBV29-1	TRBJ2-1	SVEGRSNEQF
TRBV5-4	TRBJ1-4	ASSLPGRDEKLF
TRBV6-5	TRBJ2-3	ASALNTQY
TRBV2	TRBJ1-4	AAKPTATNEKLF
TRBV4-1	TRBJ1-1	ASSPRQARGALTEAF
TRBV19	TRBJ2-3	ASTPGGTDTQY
TRBV3-1/TRBV3-2	TRBJ1-3	ASSQGTGLSGNTIY
TRBV3-1/TRBV3-2	TRBJ2-2	ASSLTGVTGELF
TRBV12-3/TRBV12-4	TRBJ2-7	ASSHGQSEQY
TRBV9	TRBJ1-2	ASSAGTNYGYT
TRBV30	TRBJ2-3	AWMRGGVYTQY
TRBV6-1	TRBJ1-5	ASSEGQGMNQPQH
TRBV30	TRBJ1-6	AWSVSQKSSPLH
TRBV12-3/TRBV12-4	TRBJ2-1	ASSTIYGEQF
TRBV23-1	TRBJ2-5	ASSHPGQKAVETQY